These 8 T cell receptor beta chains share one sample of origin, sequenced in a study of blood T cell repertoires in COVID-19. Profiled with immunoSEQ multiplex PCR; TCRdb holds only in-frame clones, not every one. The data contain 130,000 to 150,000 clones, approximately 88% of them singletons. The sequencing input was peripheral blood. The receptors originated from a woman between 50 and 59 years old with acute or convalescent COVID-19.

J is TRBJ2-5 and V is TRBV19, with 8 bases lining up with TRBD2. J gave up 5 bases and V 4 bases, and 6 bases lay outside the gene matches. The CDR3 covers 14 residues. From germline, CDR1 is LNHDA and CDR2 SQIVND (reference sequence). The CDR3 reads CASSTDSGMETQYF. In DNA, the CDR3 is TGTGCCAGTAGTACCGATAGCGGGATGGAGACCCAGTACTTC.

The CDR3 DNA reads TGTGCCAGCAGCGTGAGGGATTCCATGAACACTGAAGCTTTCTTT. Its translation: CASSVRDSMNTEAFF. The chain joins TRBV9 to TRBJ1-1, with unresolved D. The CDR3 sequence is 15 residues long. The V gene lost 2 bases and the J gene lost 0 bases, with 11 bases spanning the gap. CDR1 is SGDLS and CDR2 is YYNGEE in the germline V gene. The full variable domain, rest sourced from reference TRBV9 and TRBJ1-1, is DSGVTQTPKHLITATGQRVTLRCSPRSGDLSVYWYQQSLDQGLQFLIQYYNGEERAKGNILERFSAQQFPDLHSELNLSSLELGDSALYFCASSVRDSMNTEAFFGQGTRLTVV.

This clone appeared a single time. DNA of the CDR3: TGTGCCAGTAAGGGCCAGCGGGGGGCGGATACGCAGTATTTT. This sequence encodes CASKGQRGADTQYF. This sequence joins TRBV19 and TRBJ2-3, with TRBD2 matching 9 bases. V dropped 7 bases and J dropped 6; count of bases not matched to a gene: 8. This CDR3 spans 14 amino acids. Germline CDR1 is LNHDA and CDR2 is SQIVND (reference sequence).

The chain carries TRBV28 and TRBJ2-3; 9 bases agree with TRBD1. V was pared by 11 bases and J by 0 bases, with 6 bases of the junction left unmatched. Germline V CDR1 and CDR2: MDHEN, SYDVKM. CDR3 length equals 14 residues. The CDR3 here is CAGGQGLSTDTQYF. CDR3 bases: TGTGCCGGAGGACAGGGGCTCAGCACAGATACGCAGTATTTT. Complete variable domain (other parts from reference TRBV28 and TRBJ2-3): DVKVTQSSRYLVKRTGEKVFLECVQDMDHENMFWYRQDPGLGLRLIYFSYDVKMKEKGDIPEGYSVSREKKERFSLILESASTNQTSMYLCAGGQGLSTDTQYFGPGTRLTVL.

The chain uses TRBV7-3 and TRBJ1-4; no firm D call. Germline V gene sequence: CDR1 SGHTA, CDR2 FQGTGA. This CDR3 is built from 14 residues. V lost 1 base, J lost 8 bases, and 11 bases lay in between. CDR3 amino acids: CASSLSGQGEKLFF. The CDR3 DNA reads as TGTGCCAGCAGCTTAAGTGGGCAAGGCGAAAAACTGTTTTTT.

This clone was counted a few times. The V and J genes are TRBV11-3 and TRBJ1-1; D uncertain. V was shortened by 8 bases and J by 2 bases, with 9 bases between the two germline ends. CDR1 SGHNT and CDR2 YENEEA come from the germline V gene. CDR3 length: 12 amino acids. The CDR3 reads CASSVSNTEAFF. The CDR3 DNA follows: TGTGCCAGCTCCGTGAGTAACACTGAAGCTTTCTTT.

The gene calls are TRBV7-8 and TRBJ1-6; D uncertain. Per the germline V gene, CDR1 is SGHVS and CDR2 is FQNEAQ. Trimming took 1 base from V and 7 from J, leaving 8 bases between them. The CDR3 has 14 residues. CDR3 sequence: CASSLGGNNSPLHF. The CDR3 nucleotides read TGTGCCAGCAGCTTAGGAGGGAACAATTCACCCCTCCACTTT.

The chain joins TRBV5-4 to TRBJ2-1; D ambiguous. CDR1 and CDR2 from the germline V gene are SGHNT and YYREEE (reference sequence). CDR3 length equals 13 residues. V gave up 4 bases and J gave up 7 bases, with 12 bases separating them. CDR3 residues: CASSLEPRNEQFF. The CDR3 region has the DNA TGTGCCAGCAGCCTGGAACCGCGGAATGAGCAGTTCTTC.